The 30 T cell receptor beta chains listed next were all sequenced from one sample in a study of T-cell memory formation after mild COVID-19. MiXCR, run by TCRdb on the 5' RACE reads, gives a single entry per CDR3 protein. The table has about 560,000 distinct CDR3 sequences, 15% to 20% seen once. The sequencing sample was made of PBMCs or a T cell subset sorted from them (not recorded which). Receptor source: an adult woman who had mild COVID-19 (a few samples of this study predate the infection). Cell type and time point are not known.

The chain carries TRBV24-1 and TRBJ2-1, with a weak D call TRBD2 (6 bases). Germline loops: CDR1 KGHDR, CDR2 SFDVKD. Trimming shortened V by 3 bases and J by 6 bases, and 14 bases separated the two germline ends. The CDR3 has 15 amino acids. The CDR3 loop is CATSDPTTRFNEQFF. For the CDR3, the DNA is TGTGCCACCAGTGATCCCACGACTAGGTTCAATGAGCAGTTCTTC.

This sequence joins TRBV5-1 and TRBJ2-7, with 8 positions matching TRBD1. J lost 0 bases, V lost 3 bases, and 5 bases had no gene match. CDR1 and CDR2 from the germline V gene are SGHRS and YFSETQ. CDR3 length equals 15 residues. The CDR3 bases are TGCGCCAGCAGCTCACAGGGGGGTTACTCCTACGAGCAGTACTTC. This encodes CASSSQGGYSYEQYF.

V gene TRBV4-3 combines with J gene TRBJ2-5; unclear D gene. Germline V gene sequence: CDR1 LGHNA, CDR2 YSLEER. V lost 3 bases, J lost 4 bases, and 9 bases lay in between. The CDR3 is made up of 13 amino acids. The CDR3 sequence: CASSQDGRETQYF. CDR3 DNA: TGCGCCAGCAGCCAGGATGGTCGAGAGACCCAGTACTTC.

CDR3 sequence reads: CASRDMGSTGELFF. CDR3 sequence (DNA): TGTGCCAGCCGGGACATGGGTAGCACCGGGGAGCTGTTTTTT. The J gene is TRBJ2-2, the V gene TRBV3-1, with D perhaps TRBD1 (6 bases). Germline V CDR1 and CDR2: LGHDT, YNNKEL (reference sequence). The V end lost 8 bases, the J end lost 4 bases, and 14 bases lay between the germline ends. The CDR3 consists of 14 residues.

V usage is TRBV5-1 and J usage is TRBJ2-7, with D hard to call. CDR3 length: 15 residues. The ends were cut back, 4 bases at V and 1 base at J, with 15 bases in the middle. Germline V gene data show CDR1 as SGHRS and CDR2 as YFSETQ. CDR3 residues: CASSLDAGTSYEQYF. CDR3 sequence (DNA): TGCGCCAGCAGCCTTGACGCAGGTACGTCCTACGAGCAGTACTTC.

This rearrangement joins TRBV7-2 to TRBJ2-3; possible D gene TRBD2, 7 bases. Germline CDR1 SGHTA, CDR2 FQGNSA. There are 14 residues in the CDR3. The ends were cut back, 0 bases at V and 7 bases at J, with 11 bases in the middle. The CDR3 region has the DNA TGTGCCAGCAGCTTAGCGAGGGGGGGTCATACGCAGTATTTT. It encodes CASSLARGGHTQYF.

This clonotype has more than one count but fewer than ten. The chain recombines TRBV7-9 with TRBJ2-5; 8 nucleotides match TRBD2. The V gene's germline CDR1 is SEHNR and CDR2 FQNEAQ (reference sequence). This CDR3 is built from 15 residues. V gave up 4 bases and J gave up 3 bases; unmatched junction bases: 7. The DNA for the CDR3 is TGTGCCAGCAGCTCAGCGGGGGTCAAAGAAGAGACCCAGTACTTC. Translating it yields CASSSAGVKEETQYF. The full variable domain, completed using reference TRBV7-9 and TRBJ2-5, is DTGVSQNPRHKITKRGQNVTFRCDPISEHNRLYWYRQTLGQGPEFLTYFQNEAQLEKSRLLSDRFSAERPKGSFSTLEIQRTEQGDSAMYLCASSSAGVKEETQYFGPGTRLLVL.

The chain recombines TRBV7-9 with TRBJ2-1; 12 bases match TRBD1. CDR3 length: 15 amino acids. Trimming cost V 1 base and J 6 bases; bases outside gene matches: 1. Germline V gives CDR1 SEHNR, CDR2 FQNEAQ (reference sequence). The CDR3 reads CASSLVGQGANEQFF. As DNA, the CDR3 is TGTGCCAGCAGCTTAGTGGGACAGGGGGCCAATGAGCAGTTCTTC.

A word on this clonotype: One junction end disagrees with the germline gene, perhaps due to a read error. The V and J genes are TRBV29-1 and TRBJ1-1; D is unresolved. The CDR3 spans 11 residues. Germline V gives CDR1 SQVTM, CDR2 ANQGSEA. The CDR3 DNA reads as TGCAGCGTTGCGCTCGGACGGACCCATCTCTTT. Translating gives CSVALGRTHLF.

This clonotype turned up a few times. The V gene is TRBV19, the J gene TRBJ2-7; TRBD1 aligns across 10 bases. The V gene end was trimmed by 5 bases and the J gene end by 7 bases; junction bases not matched to a gene: 8. The CDR3 sequence is 14 residues long. Germline V gives CDR1 LNHDA, CDR2 SQIVND (reference sequence). CDR3: CASSPLGTGVEQYF. In nucleotides, the CDR3 is TGTGCCAGTAGTCCCCTGGGGACAGGGGTTGAGCAGTACTTC.

This clonotype was seen ten or more times. This rearrangement joins TRBV12-3 or TRBV12-4 to TRBJ2-7; 7 bases align to TRBD2. The length of the CDR3 is 14 residues. Losses at the gene ends were 1 base for V and 6 bases for J; bases not matched to a gene: 6. CDR3 in amino acids: CASSLDVGGSEQYF. As DNA, the CDR3 is TGTGCCAGCAGTTTAGATGTCGGCGGGAGCGAGCAGTACTTC.

The chain links TRBV7-9 to TRBJ2-5, with D tentatively TRBD2 (5 bases). V lost 2 bases, J lost 4 bases, and 14 bases lay in between. Germline assignment: CDR1 SEHNR and CDR2 FQNEAQ (reference sequence). This CDR3 is built from 15 residues. CDR3 DNA: TGTGCCAGCAGCTTATTAGTAGGACTTGCAGAGACCCAGTACTTC. Amino acid sequence: CASSLLVGLAETQYF.

This clonotype was seen only a few times. The J gene is TRBJ2-3, the V gene TRBV24-1; TRBD1 is a possible D gene (8 bases). The CDR3 runs 16 residues. Germline V CDR1 and CDR2: KGHDR, SFDVKD. V was shortened by 3 bases and J by 1 base, with 13 bases between the two germline ends. CDR3 bases: TGTGCCACCAGTGATCTTACAGGGGGGGGCACAGATACGCAGTATTTT. Translation: CATSDLTGGGTDTQYF.

This rearrangement joins TRBV24-1 to TRBJ2-7, with TRBD1 identical over 8 bases. The CDR3 covers 15 residues. Germline V gene lookup returns CDR1 KGHDR and CDR2 SFDVKD. V lost 2 bases, J lost 3 bases, and 5 bases stayed unmatched. The CDR3 loop reads CATSDSGGEVYEQYF. Written as DNA, the CDR3 is TGTGCCACCAGTGATTCAGGGGGCGAGGTCTACGAGCAGTACTTC.

This clonotype has more than one count but fewer than ten. The gene calls are TRBV12-3 or TRBV12-4 and TRBJ2-1, with D possibly matching TRBD1 (6 bases). The CDR3 spans 14 residues. V was pared by 6 bases and J by 8 bases, with 17 bases between. The CDR3 region is CASSTTTGFDEQFF. CDR3 bases: TGTGCCAGCAGCACAACCACAGGGTTCGATGAGCAGTTCTTC.

This clonotype appeared a few times. V is TRBV3-1 and J is TRBJ2-7; a weak D match, TRBD1 (5 bases). The CDR3 loop spans 16 amino acids. Germline loops: CDR1 LGHDT, CDR2 YNNKEL (reference sequence). Trimming took off 1 base at V and 0 bases at J, with 13 bases between the two ends. The CDR3 nucleotides are TGTGCCAGCAGCCAAGTCGGCGGACAACTCTCCTACGAGCAGTACTTC. Its translation is CASSQVGGQLSYEQYF.

This clonotype was recorded only once. The chain employs TRBV6-5 and TRBJ2-7, with D tentatively TRBD2 (6 bases). V lost 0 bases and J lost 3, with 9 bases in between. CDR1 MNHEY and CDR2 SVGAGI come from the germline V gene. The CDR3 is 14 residues long. The CDR3 here is CASSYSLGGYEQYF. The DNA for the CDR3 is TGTGCCAGCAGTTACTCCCTGGGGGGCTACGAGCAGTACTTC.

This clonotype was seen more than once but under ten times. The rearrangement uses TRBV24-1 and TRBJ1-2, with D possibly TRBD1 on 6 matching bases. Germline CDR1 and CDR2: KGHDR and SFDVKD. V lost 5 bases and J lost 8, with 26 bases in between. The CDR3 spans 17 residues. The CDR3 DNA follows: TGTGCCACCAGTGCAGCAAGGAAGACTGGGGGCCCGGGCGGCTACACCTTC. Translation: CATSAARKTGGPGGYTF.

The chain recombines TRBV6-4 with TRBJ2-7; possibly TRBD2 for D (6 bases). Germline V gene lookup returns CDR1 MRHNA and CDR2 SNTAGT. V was cut by 10 bases and J by 5 bases, with 24 bases left in between. The CDR3 has 15 residues. The CDR3, as DNA: TGTGCCACCCAAGGATACCTAACTCGGGGGAACGAGCAGTACTTC. Translating it yields CATQGYLTRGNEQYF.

This clonotype was detected a few times. The chain carries TRBV5-1 and TRBJ2-1; D possibly corresponds to TRBD2 (6 bases). Germline V gene data show CDR1 as SGHRS and CDR2 as YFSETQ. The CDR3 totals 14 residues. With 4 bases removed from V and 2 bases from J, the gap between germline ends came to 10 bases. The CDR3 reads CASSGLAAYNEQFF. As DNA, the CDR3 is TGCGCCAGCAGCGGATTAGCGGCCTACAATGAGCAGTTCTTC.

This clonotype turned up a few times. This chain connects TRBV6-5 to TRBJ2-3; 10 bases are shared with TRBD2. Germline CDR1 and CDR2: MNHEY and SVGAGI. This CDR3 has 15 amino acids. J gave up 2 bases and V 5 bases, and 4 bases lay outside the gene matches. The CDR3 here is CASSRTSGVTDTQYF. The CDR3 DNA reads as TGTGCCAGCAGTCGCACTAGCGGGGTCACAGATACGCAGTATTTT.

As regards this clonotype: This could be a read error, since a much larger clone is one nucleotide away. The V call is TRBV4-1, the J call TRBJ2-3, with 16 bases identical to TRBD2. The CDR3 has 19 residues. Germline V gene sequence: CDR1 MGHRA, CDR2 YSYEKL. DNA of the CDR3: TGCTCCAGCAGCCGCCTCGGGACTAGCGGGGGGGCCCGGACAGATACGCAGTATTTT. This encodes CSSSRLGTSGGARTDTQYF.

The chain is built from TRBV19 and TRBJ2-1, with 7 nucleotides matching TRBD2. Germline V gene sequence: CDR1 LNHDA, CDR2 SQIVND (reference sequence). CDR3 length equals 16 residues. The trim removed 0 bases at V and 2 bases at J, leaving 4 bases unmatched. The CDR3 protein is CASSIDLAEPYNEQFF. In nucleotides, the CDR3 is TGTGCCAGTAGTATAGATCTAGCGGAGCCCTACAATGAGCAGTTCTTC.

The V call is TRBV27, the J call TRBJ2-5; the D gene is possibly TRBD1 (5 bases). This CDR3 region has 13 residues. V gave up 5 bases and J gave up 7 bases, with 14 bases separating them. Looked up from germline, CDR1 is MNHEY and CDR2 is SMNVEV (reference sequence). CDR3: CASSERGFRTQYF. The CDR3 region has the DNA TGTGCCAGCAGTGAAAGGGGTTTTCGGACCCAGTACTTC.

The genes are TRBV15 and TRBJ2-1; 11 bases fit TRBD1. The CDR3 sequence is 17 residues long. Germline V CDR1 and CDR2: LNHNV, YYDKDF (reference sequence). The V segment lost 3 bases and the J segment 1 base; nucleotides outside the gene matches: 5. Here the CDR3 DNA reads TGTGCCACCAGCAGCCCGGGACAGGGGGAGTCCTACAATGAGCAGTTCTTC. Its protein product is CATSSPGQGESYNEQFF.

This clonotype was found a few times. This sequence joins TRBV7-9 and TRBJ2-5; 9 bases are shared with TRBD1. CDR3 length equals 14 residues. V gave up 4 bases and J gave up 4 bases; unmatched junction bases: 4. Germline V gene data show CDR1 as SEHNR and CDR2 as FQNEAQ (reference sequence). Here the CDR3 reads CASSWDRAGETQYF. For the CDR3, the DNA is TGTGCCAGCAGCTGGGACAGGGCTGGAGAGACCCAGTACTTC.

The V and J genes are TRBV27 and TRBJ1-1, with 9 bases aligning to TRBD1. The ends lost 3 bases at V and 6 bases at J; junction bases unmatched: 8. CDR3 length: 15 residues. From germline, CDR1 is MNHEY and CDR2 SMNVEV (reference sequence). The CDR3 region has the DNA TGTGCCAGCAGTTTGGGGACAGGGTATGGGCCTGAAGCTTTCTTT. It codes for CASSLGTGYGPEAFF.

The chain links TRBV3-1 to TRBJ2-5; a possible D gene is TRBD1 (5 bases). The length of the CDR3 is 13 residues. Germline-derived CDR1 and CDR2 are LGHDT and YNNKEL (reference sequence). V shed 6 bases and J shed 5 bases, with 13 bases lying between them. Here the CDR3 reads CASRQLGRETQYF. DNA of the CDR3: TGTGCCAGCAGACAGTTGGGGCGCGAGACCCAGTACTTC.

The J gene is TRBJ2-2, the V gene TRBV7-8, with TRBD2 matching 8 bases. Trimming removed 7 bases from V and 4 bases from J; junction bases left unmatched: 20. This CDR3 is 19 amino acids long. Germline V lookup: CDR1 SGHVS, CDR2 FQNEAQ. CDR3 DNA sequence: TGTGCCAGCACCCCCTCTATCCCTAGCGGGCGCCTGGGCACCGGGGAGCTGTTTTTT. This encodes CASTPSIPSGRLGTGELFF.

This clonotype was recorded once. The V gene is TRBV3-1, the J gene TRBJ1-4; 9 bases are a match to TRBD1. Germline V gene sequence: CDR1 LGHDT, CDR2 YNNKEL (reference sequence). V dropped 8 bases and J dropped 6; count of bases not matched to a gene: 13. The CDR3 is 16 residues long. CDR3 region: CASRPSPGQGDEKLFF. The CDR3 DNA is TGTGCCAGCCGCCCCAGCCCGGGACAGGGTGATGAAAAACTGTTTTTT.